This T cell receptor beta chain was sequenced for a study of cytomegalovirus exposure and HLA in healthy donors. Broader study findings: An apparent linkage of common viral pathogens to several of the most significant clusters emerged in a later analysis.

Points on this clone: Its antigen remains unidentified.

Trimming removed 0 bases at V and 2 bases at J, with 8 bases between. CDR1 is SGHAT, CDR2 FQNNGV, per germline. CDR3 length: 15 amino acids. Researchers ran the PCR with 60 Vbeta and 13 Jbeta primers. Repertoires were generated with immunoSEQ multiplex PCR, while TCRdb's copy carries only in-frame clones and drops some. The data show approximately 190,000 clones, with more than 65% seen just once and around 3.9% held by the top ten. The sequencing input was PBMCs. V gene TRBV11-2 combines with J gene TRBJ1-3; the D gene is possibly TRBD1 (5 bases). The receptor comes from a man aged 50 or older in good health and CMV-seronegative. CDR3 protein: CASSLDGAAGNTIYF. CDR3 DNA sequence: TGTGCCAGCAGCTTAGATGGGGCAGCTGGAAACACCATATATTTT. Filled out from reference TRBV11-2 and TRBJ1-3, the complete variable domain reads EAGVAQSPRYKIIEKRQSVAFWCNPISGHATLYWYQQILGQGPKLLIQFQNNGVVDDSQLPKDRFSAERLKGVDSTLKIQPAKLEDSAVYLCASSLDGAAGNTIYFGEGSWLTVV.